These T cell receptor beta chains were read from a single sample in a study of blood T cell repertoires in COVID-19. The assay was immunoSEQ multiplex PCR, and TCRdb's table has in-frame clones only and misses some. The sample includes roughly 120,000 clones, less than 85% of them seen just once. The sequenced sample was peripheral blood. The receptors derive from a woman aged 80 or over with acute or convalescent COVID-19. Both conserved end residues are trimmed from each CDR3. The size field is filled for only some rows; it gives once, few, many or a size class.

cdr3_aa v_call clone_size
ASSYSGGIDYGYT TRBV6-5 NA
ASTLQGIGNTGELF TRBV9 few
ASSPQTSGEQF TRBV18 NA
ASSLPGLGSYNEQF TRBV5-6 NA
ASSPVDWTTGELF TRBV18 NA
ASSYIAGSRGDTQY TRBV28 few
ASSLFPSGYEQY TRBV27 NA
ASGDRVGTEAF TRBV6-5 NA
ASSNQGLGAF TRBV28 NA
ASSLDSGRGTDTQY TRBV5-6 NA
ASSVEHRGTDTQY TRBV9 NA
ASSLRGEQY TRBV27 once
ATETGSSYNEQF TRBV5-1 NA
ASRTSQRQAF TRBV28 once
ASSQRRGSPSI TRBV6-2/TRBV6-3 NA
ASSEGEGAGAGQY TRBV10-2 once
ASSLGQTRDQPQH TRBV3-1/TRBV3-2 once
ASSLSPGLGEQY TRBV7-3 NA
ATYGLAGTGELF TRBV10-3 once
ASSRRPTGTGELF TRBV5-6 NA
VRSLTCCRLVRVKETQY TRBV7-5 NA
SVEGQGGQPQH TRBV29-1 NA
ASRIAGTYQETQY TRBV5-1 NA
ASSSLPGGPINEQF TRBV7-8 NA
ASSSFSSYNSPLH TRBV7-2 NA
ASSLGTGASLDTGELF TRBV25-1 NA
ASSIDAGGVFDNEQF TRBV19 NA
ASSSGLLAGSTDTQY TRBV5-1 NA
ASSSYYEQY TRBV12-3/TRBV12-4 NA
ASSPWKQMLGEQF TRBV4-2 NA
ASSLGMLAGVNEQF TRBV11-2 NA
ASSRDRNTEAF TRBV7-9 NA
ASSLINEQF TRBV3-1/TRBV3-2 few
ASSEVGGTGELF TRBV2 NA
AWIPNARYEQY TRBV30 NA
ASTGQGGHYGYT TRBV6-5 NA
ASSLETEPQH TRBV7-9 NA
ASSLASGDSTYEQY TRBV5-5 NA
ASSFTLGTEAF TRBV5-8 few
SVVVDYSGNTIY TRBV29-1 many
ASRDQGAGNIQY TRBV5-4 few
ASSLYRGQETQY TRBV27 NA
ASRGGGGDTQY TRBV10-1 NA
SASFSGGGNEQF TRBV20-1 NA
ASSPATGKPGNTIY TRBV18 NA
ASSWTAGGGYNEQF TRBV5-1 NA
ASSLRGDTQY TRBV27 NA
ASSVTVYGYT TRBV28 NA
ASSALGREISGANVLT TRBV2 NA
ASSQAYSPSNQPQH TRBV4-2 few
ASSLGGGNTIY TRBV7-2 NA
ASSVDELGAFSGNTIY TRBV9 NA
ASSFELNTEAF TRBV5-1 NA